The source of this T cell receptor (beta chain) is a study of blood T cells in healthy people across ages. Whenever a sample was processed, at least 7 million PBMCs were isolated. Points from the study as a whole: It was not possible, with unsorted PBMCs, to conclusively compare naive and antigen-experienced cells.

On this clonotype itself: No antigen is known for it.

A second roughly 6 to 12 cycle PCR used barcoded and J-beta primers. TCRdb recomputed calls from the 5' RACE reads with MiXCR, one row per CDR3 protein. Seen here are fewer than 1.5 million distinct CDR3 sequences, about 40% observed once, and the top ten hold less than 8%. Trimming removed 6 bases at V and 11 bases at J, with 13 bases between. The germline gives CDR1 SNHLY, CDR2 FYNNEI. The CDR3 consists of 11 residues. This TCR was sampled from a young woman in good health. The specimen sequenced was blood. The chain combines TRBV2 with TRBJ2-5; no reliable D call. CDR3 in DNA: TGTGCCAGCAGCGTACACAATGAGCAGTACTTC. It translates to CASSVHNEQYF.